The 15 T cell receptor beta chains reported below all come from one sample, sequenced in a study of long-term antiretroviral therapy in people with HIV. Run at survey level, the immunoSEQ assay was version v3.0. Assay: immunoSEQ multiplex PCR; the TCRdb copy retains only in-frame clones and omits some. The profile shows 25,000 to 30,000 clones, around 83% of them singletons. Specimen: unsorted PBMCs, collected 0.8 years after starting antiretroviral therapy. Source of these receptors: a woman aged 30 to 39 with HIV.

V is TRBV10-2 and J is TRBJ1-5, with D unclear. The V end was cut by 9 bases, the J end by 7 bases, with 19 bases between. The length of the CDR3 is 14 residues. Germline assignment: CDR1 WSHSY and CDR2 SAAADI. CDR3 coding DNA: TGCGCCAGTTCAGGCCTTCCTCAAACCCAGCCCCAGCATTTT. The encoded protein is CASSGLPQTQPQHF.

This chain connects TRBV2 to TRBJ1-1; D is unclear. This CDR3 is built from 14 residues. V was clipped by 2 bases and J by 6 bases, with 13 bases between them. Germline V gene data show CDR1 as SNHLY and CDR2 as FYNNEI. The CDR3 sequence is CASSENWSVAEAFF. DNA for the CDR3: TGTGCCAGCAGTGAAAATTGGTCAGTAGCTGAAGCTTTCTTT.

The chain recombines TRBV5-4 with TRBJ2-5, with D possibly being TRBD2 (5 bases). Deletions cut 4 bases from V and 5 bases from J, with 18 bases between. Germline V CDR1 and CDR2: SGHNT, YYREEE (reference sequence). The CDR3 runs to 15 residues. CDR3 in amino acids: CASSPTGKRLETQYF. DNA of the CDR3: TGTGCCAGCAGCCCTACCGGGAAAAGGTTGGAGACCCAGTACTTC.

In DNA form, the CDR3 reads TGCGCCAGCAGCCAAGATTTGTCCTGGCAGGGTTTAGCTGAAGCTTTCTTT. This gives the protein CASSQDLSWQGLAEAFF. The chain carries TRBV4-1 and TRBJ1-1, with TRBD1 as a possible D gene (5 bases). Germline CDR1 MGHRA, CDR2 YSYEKL. Trimming stripped 0 bases from V and 6 bases from J, with 20 bases between. There are 17 residues in the CDR3.

J is TRBJ2-2 and V is TRBV5-6; either TRBD1 or TRBD2 may fit D (5 bases each). Germline V CDR1 and CDR2: SGHDT, YYEEEE. The ends were cut back, 0 bases at V and 3 bases at J, with 12 bases in the middle. The CDR3 is 16 residues long. CDR3 residues: CASSLGWGRYTGELFF. The CDR3 nucleotides are TGTGCCAGCAGCTTGGGTTGGGGACGGTACACCGGGGAGCTGTTTTTT.

CDR3 nucleotides: TGTGCCAGCAGTTTGGCGGGGCGGTCAACGGAGACCCAGTACTTC. Residues: CASSLAGRSTETQYF. This chain joins TRBV6-5 and TRBJ2-5; TRBD2 is a possible D gene (6 bases). The germline gives CDR1 MNHEY, CDR2 SVGAGI. This CDR3 comprises 15 residues. V dropped 4 bases and J dropped 5 bases, with 17 bases sitting between them.

The V call is TRBV5-4, the J call TRBJ2-3; TRBD1 aligns across 12 bases. Germline loops: CDR1 SGHNT, CDR2 YYREEE (reference sequence). This CDR3 is built from 16 residues. Trimming took 0 bases from V and 3 from J; bases not matched to a gene: 2. CDR3 DNA: TGTGCCAGCAGCTTGGCGGGACAGGGGGCGACAGATACGCAGTATTTT. As protein: CASSLAGQGATDTQYF.

This clone was seen just once. CDR3 DNA: TGTGCCAGTAGTTACAGGGAAAGAAAGAACACCGGGGAGCTGTTTTTT. This codes for CASSYRERKNTGELFF. The rearrangement uses TRBV19 and TRBJ2-2, with TRBD1 as a possible D gene (6 bases). V shed 5 bases and J shed 1 base, with 14 bases lying between them. The CDR3 is made up of 16 amino acids. Germline CDR1 LNHDA, CDR2 SQIVND (reference sequence).

This sequence joins TRBV19 and TRBJ1-1; D not certain. This CDR3 comprises 13 residues. From germline, CDR1 is LNHDA and CDR2 SQIVND (reference sequence). V gave up 2 bases and J gave up 0 bases, with 4 bases separating them. The CDR3 DNA is TGTGCCAGTAGTATATACATGAACACTGAAGCTTTCTTT. Translating gives CASSIYMNTEAFF.

This chain uses TRBV19 with TRBJ2-5; TRBD1 is a possible D gene (5 bases). This CDR3 has 15 residues. V lost 4 bases, J lost 0 bases, and 12 bases lay in between. CDR1 and CDR2 (germline): LNHDA, SQIVND (reference sequence). CDR3 sequence reads: CASSTTALYQETQYF. The CDR3 DNA reads as TGTGCCAGTAGTACGACAGCCTTATACCAAGAGACCCAGTACTTC. Using reference TRBV19 and TRBJ2-5 for the parts outside the CDR3, the full variable domain is DGGITQSPKYLFRKEGQNVTLSCEQNLNHDAMYWYRQDPGQGLRLIYYSQIVNDFQKGDIAEGYSVSREKKESFPLTVTSAQKNPTAFYLCASSTTALYQETQYFGPGTRLLVL.

The J gene is TRBJ2-1, the V gene TRBV18, with TRBD1 matching over 9 bases. The CDR3 covers 16 residues. Germline V gene sequence: CDR1 KGHSH, CDR2 LQKENI. V trimming: 0 bases; J trimming: 4 bases; junction bases outside the gene matches: 4. DNA for the CDR3: TGTGCCAGCTCACCACCGGCGGACAGGGGTTACAATGAGCAGTTCTTC. It codes for CASSPPADRGYNEQFF.

V and J are TRBV13 and TRBJ1-1; D is unresolved. CDR3 length equals 13 residues. The germline V gene has CDR1 PRHDT and CDR2 FYEKMQ (reference sequence). Deletions cut 5 bases from V and 0 bases from J, with 7 bases between. CDR3 amino acids: CASSATMNTEAFF. The CDR3 DNA reads TGTGCCAGCAGCGCGACCATGAACACTGAAGCTTTCTTT.

This rearrangement joins TRBV29-1 to TRBJ2-5; weak D call: TRBD1 (6 bases). The V gene lost 5 bases and the J gene lost 5 bases, with 21 bases spanning the gap. The CDR3 length is 15 residues. Germline V gene data show CDR1 as SQVTM and CDR2 as ANQGSEA. The CDR3 DNA sequence: TGCAGCGTTTCGTTTTTGGGGGCGGCTTCCGAGACCCAGTACTTC. Translating it yields CSVSFLGAASETQYF.

CDR3 coding DNA: TGTGCCAGCTTGGAAGGCACGGGACCATTGGGCACAGATACGCAGTATTTT. It codes for CASLEGTGPLGTDTQYF. This sequence joins TRBV11-2 and TRBJ2-3, with D tentatively TRBD1 or TRBD2 (5 bases each). The CDR3 length is 17 residues. CDR1 and CDR2 (germline): SGHAT, FQNNGV. The V gene lost 8 bases and the J gene lost 1 base, with 22 bases spanning the gap.

J is TRBJ2-7 and V is TRBV9; either TRBD1 or TRBD2 may fit D (5 bases each). The V gene's germline CDR1 is SGDLS and CDR2 YYNGEE. CDR3 length: 14 amino acids. V gave up 3 bases and J gave up 6 bases, with 16 bases separating them. This CDR3 reads CASSAGEPQGEQYF. CDR3 bases: TGTGCCAGCAGCGCCGGGGAGCCTCAGGGCGAGCAGTACTTC.